A selection of T cell receptor beta chains follows, all from one sample in a study of shared clonotypes between healthy human individuals. Produced via immunoSEQ multiplex PCR; TCRdb's table is partial and in-frame only. This sample has around 2.3 million clones; approximately 96% occur once, and the top ten carry approximately 0.13%. Specimen: naive CD4+ T cells sorted from blood. The origin of the receptors is a man between 18 and 35 years old in good health. Both conserved end residues are part of each CDR3. A D gene is named only where the DNA matches it firmly. The listing skips clone size in some rows; elsewhere it reads once, few, many or a size class.

DNA: TGTGCCAGCAGTTACCGGTTTCGGGACAGGGGCTATGGCTACACCTTC
CDR3: CASSYRFRDRGYGYTF
D: TRBD1
V: TRBV6-5
size: -
J: TRBJ1-2

DNA: TGTGCCAGCAGCCTAGACAGTTGGAATGAAAAACTGTTTTTT
CDR3: CASSLDSWNEKLFF
D: -
V: TRBV5-4
size: -
J: TRBJ1-4

DNA: TGTGCCAGCAGGGAGGGACAGACAGTAAAGTACTTC
CDR3: CASREGQTVKYF
D: -
V: TRBV6-1
size: -
J: TRBJ2-7

DNA: TGTGCCAGCAGCTTAGTCGGAGACTCTGGAAACACCATATATTTT
CDR3: CASSLVGDSGNTIYF
D: -
V: TRBV7-9
size: once
J: TRBJ1-3

DNA: TGTGCCACCACTTACAGGGATACATCCTACGAGCAGTACTTC
CDR3: CATTYRDTSYEQYF
D: -
V: TRBV11-2
size: -
J: TRBJ2-7

DNA: TGTGCCAGTAGTATCCCCAAGGGACTAGCGGGGGGGCATGAGCAGTTCTTC
CDR3: CASSIPKGLAGGHEQFF
D: TRBD2
V: TRBV19
size: -
J: TRBJ2-1

DNA: TGTGCCAGCAGCTTGGGAGCCGGGACTTCGAGCTCCTACAATGAGCAGTTCTTC
CDR3: CASSLGAGTSSSYNEQFF
D: -
V: TRBV7-9
size: -
J: TRBJ2-1

DNA: TGTGCCAGCTCACCACGGGAGGGGGCGAGCACCGGGGAGCTGTTTTTT
CDR3: CASSPREGASTGELFF
D: -
V: TRBV18
size: -
J: TRBJ2-2

DNA: TGTGCCAGCAGCTTAGGAACCGGGATTATCCCTCGCGAGCAGTACTTC
CDR3: CASSLGTGIIPREQYF
D: -
V: TRBV7-2
size: -
J: TRBJ2-7

DNA: TGTGCCATCAGTGAGGTGAACACTGAAGCTTTCTTT
CDR3: CAISEVNTEAFF
D: -
V: TRBV10-3
size: -
J: TRBJ1-1

DNA: TGTGCCAGCAGCTTAGCGAGTGGGTATACGCAGTATTTT
CDR3: CASSLASGYTQYF
D: -
V: TRBV7-9
size: -
J: TRBJ2-3

DNA: TGTGCCAGCATATCCGAACGGACAGACGCTAACTATGGCTACACCTTC
CDR3: CASISERTDANYGYTF
D: -
V: TRBV9
size: -
J: TRBJ1-2

DNA: TGTGCCAGCTCACAAGGGACGTCAAGCACAGATACGCAGTATTTT
CDR3: CASSQGTSSTDTQYF
D: -
V: TRBV18
size: -
J: TRBJ2-3

DNA: TGTGCCTGGAGTGAAGAGGGAGGGCCGGGGGGAACAGATACGCAGTATTTT
CDR3: CAWSEEGGPGGTDTQYF
D: TRBD2
V: TRBV30
size: once
J: TRBJ2-3

DNA: TGTGCCAGCAGACCGGGACAGGTGATGGGTCAGCCCCAGCATTTT
CDR3: CASRPGQVMGQPQHF
D: TRBD1
V: TRBV6-5
size: -
J: TRBJ1-5

DNA: TGCGCCAGCGGCAGGGTAACGGACTATGGCTACACCTTC
CDR3: CASGRVTDYGYTF
D: -
V: TRBV5-1
size: -
J: TRBJ1-2

DNA: TGTGCCAGCAGTTTTAGCGGGGGCCACCCCAATGAGCAGTTCTTC
CDR3: CASSFSGGHPNEQFF
D: TRBD2
V: TRBV27
size: -
J: TRBJ2-1

DNA: TGTGCCAGCAGCAACTGGGGTGAGCAGTTCTTC
CDR3: CASSNWGEQFF
D: -
V: TRBV5-6
size: -
J: TRBJ2-1

DNA: TGTGCCAGCAGCCTTACAGTTCGCTCTGGAAACACCATATATTTT
CDR3: CASSLTVRSGNTIYF
D: -
V: TRBV28
size: once
J: TRBJ1-3

DNA: TGTGCCAGCACCGGGGACCTAACCTACGAGCAGTACTTC
CDR3: CASTGDLTYEQYF
D: -
V: TRBV6-1
size: -
J: TRBJ2-7

DNA: TGTGCCAGCAGCTTAAGTTACACCGACACCGGGGAGCTGTTTTTT
CDR3: CASSLSYTDTGELFF
D: -
V: TRBV7-8
size: -
J: TRBJ2-2

DNA: TGTGCCAGTAGTATGGGGCTAGCGCTAAGGGAAGAGACCCAGTACTTC
CDR3: CASSMGLALREETQYF
D: -
V: TRBV19
size: -
J: TRBJ2-5

DNA: TGTGCCAGCAGCGAACCGGGACAGGGAGAGACCCAGTACTTC
CDR3: CASSEPGQGETQYF
D: TRBD1
V: TRBV7-3
size: -
J: TRBJ2-5

DNA: TGTGCCAGCAGCGCCAGGGGCGGGGGGGCAAATGAGCAGTTCTTC
CDR3: CASSARGGGANEQFF
D: TRBD2
V: TRBV7-8
size: -
J: TRBJ2-1

DNA: TGTGCCATCAGTGAGGATAATGAGCAGTTCTTC
CDR3: CAISEDNEQFF
D: -
V: TRBV10-3
size: -
J: TRBJ2-1

DNA: TGTGCCTCTGGGACAGGGAATCAGCCCCAGCATTTT
CDR3: CASGTGNQPQHF
D: TRBD1
V: TRBV2
size: -
J: TRBJ1-5

DNA: TGTGCCAGCAGCGTAGACTCAGGAGGCTCCTACGAGCAGTACTTC
CDR3: CASSVDSGGSYEQYF
D: -
V: TRBV9
size: -
J: TRBJ2-7

DNA: TGCGCCAGCAGCCCCCTGACAGGGGCTGACGGGGAGCAGTACTTC
CDR3: CASSPLTGADGEQYF
D: TRBD1
V: TRBV4-1
size: -
J: TRBJ2-7